A single T cell receptor beta chain is shown here with its context. Its cognate antigen is unknown. TCRdb recomputed calls from the 5' RACE reads with MiXCR, one row per CDR3 protein. The sample records some 150,000 distinct CDR3 sequences, about 6% being singletons. This specimen belongs to a study of T-cell memory formation after mild COVID-19. Points from the study as a whole: Clones shrinking between day 15 and 85 showed a balanced CD4/CD8 split, and those that grew later tilted toward CD4+.

This receptor was obtained from an adult woman who had mild COVID-19 (a few samples of this study predate the infection). Cell type and time point are not known. The sample consisted of PBMCs or a T cell subset sorted from them (not recorded which).

The CDR3 region has the DNA TGTGCCAGCAGCTTGGCGGGCCTTGGGGGGGCAGATAATTCACCCCTCCACTTT. Protein: CASSLAGLGGADNSPLHF. The V gene is TRBV5-5, the J gene TRBJ1-6, with a possible D match to TRBD1 (6 bases). The CDR3 runs 18 residues. The V end lost 0 bases, the J end lost 5 bases, and 18 bases lay between the germline ends. Per the germline V gene, CDR1 is SGHKS and CDR2 is YYEKEE (reference sequence).